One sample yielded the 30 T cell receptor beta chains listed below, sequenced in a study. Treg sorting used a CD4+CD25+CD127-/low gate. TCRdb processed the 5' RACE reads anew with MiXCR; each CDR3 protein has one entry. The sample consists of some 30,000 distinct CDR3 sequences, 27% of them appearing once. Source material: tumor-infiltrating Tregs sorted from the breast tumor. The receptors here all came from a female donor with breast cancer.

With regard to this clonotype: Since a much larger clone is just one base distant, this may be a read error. CDR3 amino acids: CASREYGSPNNEQFF. The CDR3 DNA is TGTGCCAGCAGAGAATACGGGAGCCCTAACAATGAGCAGTTCTTC. The J gene is TRBJ2-1, the V gene TRBV25-1; weak D call: TRBD2 (6 bases). Per the germline V gene, CDR1 is MGHDK and CDR2 is SYGVNS. CDR3 length: 15 amino acids.

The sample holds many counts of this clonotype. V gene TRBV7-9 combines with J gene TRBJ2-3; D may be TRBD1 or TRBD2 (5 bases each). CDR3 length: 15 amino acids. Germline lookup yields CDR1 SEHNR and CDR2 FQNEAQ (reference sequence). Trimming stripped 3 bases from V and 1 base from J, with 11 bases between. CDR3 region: CASSFGATGTDTQYF. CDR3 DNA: TGTGCCAGCAGCTTCGGGGCGACAGGCACAGATACGCAGTATTTT.

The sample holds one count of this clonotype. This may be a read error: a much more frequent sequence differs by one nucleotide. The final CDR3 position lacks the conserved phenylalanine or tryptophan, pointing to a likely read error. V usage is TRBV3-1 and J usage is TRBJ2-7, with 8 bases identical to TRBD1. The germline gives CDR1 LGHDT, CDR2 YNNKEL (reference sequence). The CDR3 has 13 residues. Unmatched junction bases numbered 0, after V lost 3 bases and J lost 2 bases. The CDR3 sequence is CASSQDRAYEQYS. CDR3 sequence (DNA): TGTGCCAGCAGCCAGGACAGGGCCTACGAGCAGTACTCC.

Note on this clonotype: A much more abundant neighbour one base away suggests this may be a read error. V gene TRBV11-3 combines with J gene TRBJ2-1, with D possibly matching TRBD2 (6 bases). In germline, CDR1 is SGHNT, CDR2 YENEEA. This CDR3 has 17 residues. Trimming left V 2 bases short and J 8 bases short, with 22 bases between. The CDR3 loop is CASSLKVGGDPGYEQFF. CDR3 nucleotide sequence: TGTGCCAGCAGCTTAAAAGTCGGGGGAGACCCAGGGTATGAGCAGTTCTTC.

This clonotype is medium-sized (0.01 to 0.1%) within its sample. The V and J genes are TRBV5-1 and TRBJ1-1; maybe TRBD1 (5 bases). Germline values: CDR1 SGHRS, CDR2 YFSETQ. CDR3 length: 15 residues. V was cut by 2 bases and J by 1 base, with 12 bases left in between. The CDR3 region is CASSLGDLPNTEAFF. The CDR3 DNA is TGCGCCAGCAGCTTAGGGGATCTCCCGAACACTGAAGCTTTCTTT.

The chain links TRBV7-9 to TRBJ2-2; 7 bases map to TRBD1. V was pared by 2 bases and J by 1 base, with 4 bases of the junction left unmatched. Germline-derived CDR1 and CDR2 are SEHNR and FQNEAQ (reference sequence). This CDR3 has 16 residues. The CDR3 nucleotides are TGTGCCAGCAGCTTAATGAGACAGGGGAACACCGGGGAGCTGTTTTTT. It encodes CASSLMRQGNTGELFF.

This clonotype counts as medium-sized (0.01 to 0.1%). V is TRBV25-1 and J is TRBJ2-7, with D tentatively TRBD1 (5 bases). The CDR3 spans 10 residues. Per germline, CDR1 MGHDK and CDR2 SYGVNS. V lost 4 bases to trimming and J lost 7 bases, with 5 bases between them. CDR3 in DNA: TGTGCCAGCAGTGGACAGGAGCAGTACTTC. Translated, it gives CASSGQEQYF.

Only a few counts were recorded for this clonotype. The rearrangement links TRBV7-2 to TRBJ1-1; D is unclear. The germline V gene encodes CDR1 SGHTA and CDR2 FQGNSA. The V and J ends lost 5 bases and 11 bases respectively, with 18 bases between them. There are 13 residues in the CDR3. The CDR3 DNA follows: TGTGCCAGCAGCCGAAGCTGGGCTATGAGGGCTTTCTTT. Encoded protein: CASSRSWAMRAFF.

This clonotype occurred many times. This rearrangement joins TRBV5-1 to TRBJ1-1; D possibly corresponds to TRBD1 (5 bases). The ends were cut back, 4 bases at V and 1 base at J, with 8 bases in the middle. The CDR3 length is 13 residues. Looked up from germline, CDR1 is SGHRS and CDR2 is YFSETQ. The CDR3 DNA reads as TGCGCCAGCAGCCGGGACGGGAACACTGAAGCTTTCTTT. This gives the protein CASSRDGNTEAFF.

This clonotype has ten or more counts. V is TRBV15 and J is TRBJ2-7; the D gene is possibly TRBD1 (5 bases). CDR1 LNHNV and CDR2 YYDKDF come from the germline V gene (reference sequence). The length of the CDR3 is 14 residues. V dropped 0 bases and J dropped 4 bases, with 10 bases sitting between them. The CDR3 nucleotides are TGTGCCACCAGCAGAGAGGGGCTTGAGTACGAGCAGTACTTC. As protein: CATSREGLEYEQYF.

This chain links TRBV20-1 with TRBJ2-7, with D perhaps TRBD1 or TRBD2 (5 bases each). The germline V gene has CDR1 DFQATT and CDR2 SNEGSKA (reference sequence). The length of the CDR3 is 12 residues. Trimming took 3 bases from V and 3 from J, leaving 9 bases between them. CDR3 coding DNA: TGCAGTGCTAGGGGGACGGACTACGAGCAGTACTTC. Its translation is CSARGTDYEQYF.

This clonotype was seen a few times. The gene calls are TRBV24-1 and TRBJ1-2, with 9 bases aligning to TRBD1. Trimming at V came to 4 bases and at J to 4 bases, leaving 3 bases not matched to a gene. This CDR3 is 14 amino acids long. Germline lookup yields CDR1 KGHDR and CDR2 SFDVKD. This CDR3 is CATSDTGQGYGYTF. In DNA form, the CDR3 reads TGTGCCACCAGTGACACGGGACAGGGCTATGGCTACACCTTC.

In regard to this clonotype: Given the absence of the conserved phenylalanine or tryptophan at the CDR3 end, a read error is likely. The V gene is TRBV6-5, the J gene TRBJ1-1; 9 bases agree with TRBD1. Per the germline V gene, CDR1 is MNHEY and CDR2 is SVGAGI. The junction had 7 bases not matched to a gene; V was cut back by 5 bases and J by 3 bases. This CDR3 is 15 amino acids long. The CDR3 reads CASSTGQGMDTEAFL. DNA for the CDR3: TGTGCCAGCAGTACGGGACAGGGAATGGACACTGAAGCTTTCTTA.

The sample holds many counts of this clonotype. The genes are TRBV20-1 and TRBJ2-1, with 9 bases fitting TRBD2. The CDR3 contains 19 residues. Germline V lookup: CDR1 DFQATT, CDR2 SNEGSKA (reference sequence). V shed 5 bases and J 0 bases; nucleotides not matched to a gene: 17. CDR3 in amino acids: CSAFSTSGPPGSSYNEQFF. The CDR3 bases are TGCAGTGCTTTTTCGACTAGCGGACCCCCTGGGAGCTCCTACAATGAGCAGTTCTTC.

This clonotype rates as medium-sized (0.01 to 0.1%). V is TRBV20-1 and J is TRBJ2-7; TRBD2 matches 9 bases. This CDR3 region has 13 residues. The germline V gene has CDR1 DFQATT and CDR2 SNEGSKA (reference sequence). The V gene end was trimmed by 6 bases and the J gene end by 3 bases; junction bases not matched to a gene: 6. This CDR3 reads CSARTSAHYEQYF. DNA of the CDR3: TGCAGTGCCCGGACTAGCGCACACTACGAGCAGTACTTC.

The CDR3 DNA is TGTGCCAGCAGCTTTGGGCCTAGCGGTCCGCAGGAGCAGTTCTTC. This sequence encodes CASSFGPSGPQEQFF. The gene calls are TRBV11-3 and TRBJ2-1; 7 bases match TRBD2. Germline CDR1 SGHNT, CDR2 YENEEA. With 3 bases clipped from V and 10 bases from J, the junction kept 12 bases outside the gene matches. This CDR3 has 15 residues.

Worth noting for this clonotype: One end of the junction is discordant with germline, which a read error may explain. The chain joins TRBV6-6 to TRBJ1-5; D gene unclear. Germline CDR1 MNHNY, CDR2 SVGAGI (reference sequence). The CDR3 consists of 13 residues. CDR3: CASRGKGNQHQHF. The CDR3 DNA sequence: TGTGCCAGCAGGGGGAAGGGCAACCAGCACCAGCATTTT.

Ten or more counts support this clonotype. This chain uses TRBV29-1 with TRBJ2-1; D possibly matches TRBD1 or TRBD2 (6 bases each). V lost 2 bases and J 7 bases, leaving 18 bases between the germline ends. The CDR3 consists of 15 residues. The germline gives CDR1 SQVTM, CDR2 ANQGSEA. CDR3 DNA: TGCAGCGTTGAACCGCGGAGGGGGAGCGGGAATGAGCAGTTCTTC. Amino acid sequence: CSVEPRRGSGNEQFF.

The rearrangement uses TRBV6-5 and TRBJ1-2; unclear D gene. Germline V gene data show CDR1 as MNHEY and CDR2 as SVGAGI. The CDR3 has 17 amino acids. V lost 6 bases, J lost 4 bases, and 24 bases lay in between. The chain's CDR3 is CASSPFPQVATTYGYTF. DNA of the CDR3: TGTGCCAGCAGCCCGTTCCCCCAGGTCGCAACGACCTATGGCTACACCTTC.

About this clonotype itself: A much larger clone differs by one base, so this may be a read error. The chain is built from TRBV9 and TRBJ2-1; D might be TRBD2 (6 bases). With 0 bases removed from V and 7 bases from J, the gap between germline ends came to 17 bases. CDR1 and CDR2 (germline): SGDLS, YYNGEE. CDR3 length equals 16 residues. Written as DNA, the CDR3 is TGTGCCAGCAGCGTAGCGGACCTAGCGAGGTGGAATGAGCAGTTCTTC. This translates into CASSVADLARWNEQFF.

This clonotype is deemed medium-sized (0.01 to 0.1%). The CDR3: CASSPIRRDRGNFPTDTQYF. The CDR3 DNA follows: TGTGCCAGCAGCCCAATACGCCGGGACAGGGGGAACTTCCCCACAGATACGCAGTATTTT. The chain couples TRBV11-2 to TRBJ2-3, with TRBD1 matching 11 bases. From germline, CDR1 is SGHAT and CDR2 FQNNGV. This CDR3 has 20 residues. The junction had 18 bases not matched to a gene; V was cut back by 5 bases and J by 2 bases.

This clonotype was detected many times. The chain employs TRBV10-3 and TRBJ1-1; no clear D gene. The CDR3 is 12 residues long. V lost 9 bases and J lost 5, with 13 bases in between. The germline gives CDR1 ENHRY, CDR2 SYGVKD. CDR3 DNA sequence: TGTGCCATTTCTCCCCGGCGGACTGAAGCTTTCTTT. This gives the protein CAISPRRTEAFF.

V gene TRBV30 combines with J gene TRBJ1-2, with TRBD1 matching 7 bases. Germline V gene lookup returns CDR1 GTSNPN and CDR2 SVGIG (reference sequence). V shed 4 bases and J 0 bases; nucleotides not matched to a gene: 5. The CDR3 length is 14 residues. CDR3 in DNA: TGTGCCTGGAACGGACAGGATTCTAACTATGGCTACACCTTC. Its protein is CAWNGQDSNYGYTF.

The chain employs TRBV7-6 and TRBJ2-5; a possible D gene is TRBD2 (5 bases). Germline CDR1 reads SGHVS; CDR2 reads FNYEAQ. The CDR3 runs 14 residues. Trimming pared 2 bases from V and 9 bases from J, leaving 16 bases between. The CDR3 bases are TGTGCCAGCAGCTTAATGCCGGGCGCGGAGGCCCAGTACTTC. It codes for CASSLMPGAEAQYF.

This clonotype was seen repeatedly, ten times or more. This CDR3 reads CASSESSARTKSTDTQYF. The CDR3 DNA reads as TGTGCCAGCAGTGAATCCAGCGCGAGAACCAAGAGCACAGATACGCAGTATTTT. The rearrangement links TRBV25-1 to TRBJ2-3; unclear D gene. The CDR3 loop spans 18 amino acids. V was cut by 1 base and J by 0 bases, with 17 bases left in between. Germline V gene data show CDR1 as MGHDK and CDR2 as SYGVNS.

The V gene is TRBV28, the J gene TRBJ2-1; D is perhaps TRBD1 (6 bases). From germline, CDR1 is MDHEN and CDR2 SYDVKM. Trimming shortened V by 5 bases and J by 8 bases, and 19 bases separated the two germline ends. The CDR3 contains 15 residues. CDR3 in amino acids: CASSTRGRGRHEQFF. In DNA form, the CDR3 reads TGTGCCAGCAGTACCCGGGGCAGGGGACGCCATGAGCAGTTCTTC.

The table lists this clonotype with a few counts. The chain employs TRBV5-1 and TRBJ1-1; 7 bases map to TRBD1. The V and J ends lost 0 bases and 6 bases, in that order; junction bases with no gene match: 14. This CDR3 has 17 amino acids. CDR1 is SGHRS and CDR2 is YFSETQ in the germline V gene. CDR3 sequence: CASSLAEPIQGRPEAFF. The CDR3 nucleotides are TGCGCCAGCAGCTTGGCCGAACCAATACAGGGGAGGCCTGAAGCTTTCTTT.

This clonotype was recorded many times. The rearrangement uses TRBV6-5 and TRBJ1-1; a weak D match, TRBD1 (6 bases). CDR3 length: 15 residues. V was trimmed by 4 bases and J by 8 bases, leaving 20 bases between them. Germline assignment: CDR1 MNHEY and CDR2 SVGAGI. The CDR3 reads CASSLTTTGGLEAFF. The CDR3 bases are TGTGCCAGCAGTTTGACAACGACAGGCGGCCTAGAAGCTTTCTTT.

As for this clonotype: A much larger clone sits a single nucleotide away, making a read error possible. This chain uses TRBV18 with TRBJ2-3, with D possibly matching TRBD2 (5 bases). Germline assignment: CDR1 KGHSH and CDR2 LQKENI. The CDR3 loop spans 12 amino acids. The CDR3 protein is CACSPGSGTQYF. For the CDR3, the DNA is TGTGCCTGCTCACCGGGGTCCGGTACGCAGTATTTT.

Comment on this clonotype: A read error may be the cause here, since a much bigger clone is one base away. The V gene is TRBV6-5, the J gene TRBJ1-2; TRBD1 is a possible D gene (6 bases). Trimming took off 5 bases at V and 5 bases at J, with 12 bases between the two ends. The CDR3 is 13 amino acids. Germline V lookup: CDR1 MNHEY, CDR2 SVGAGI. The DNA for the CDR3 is TGTGCCAGCAGTGTGGGACACCCATATGGCTACACCTTC. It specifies CASSVGHPYGYTF.